Presented here are 29 T cell receptor beta chains from one specimen sequenced in a study of T cells in Graves' hyperthyroidism and ophthalmopathy. RNA transcripts were the template for amplifying TCR beta CDR3 regions. In the first-round RT-PCR of the TCR CDR3, the HTBI primer set was used. One entry per CDR3 protein, called by TCRdb with MiXCR from the multiplex PCR reads. The table lists about 600,000 distinct CDR3 sequences, roughly 15% of them singletons. The sequenced sample was blood. Source of these receptors: a middle-aged woman with Graves' ophthalmopathy.

The rearrangement joins TRBV19 to TRBJ2-1; D ambiguous. This CDR3 has 17 amino acids. V lost 1 base, J lost 6 bases, and 19 bases lay in between. Germline V gives CDR1 LNHDA, CDR2 SQIVND (reference sequence). CDR3: CASSIVPRQAGGNEQFF. In nucleotides, the CDR3 is TGTGCCAGTAGTATAGTCCCCCGCCAGGCAGGCGGCAATGAGCAGTTCTTC.

This clonotype was counted at least ten times. J is TRBJ2-3 and V is TRBV11-2; D possibly matches TRBD1 or TRBD2 (5 bases each). This CDR3 has 15 amino acids. The V gene lost 6 bases and the J gene lost 0 bases, with 13 bases spanning the gap. Germline V lookup: CDR1 SGHAT, CDR2 FQNNGV. In DNA form, the CDR3 reads TGTGCCAGCAGACCCCGGGACCCTAGCACAGATACGCAGTATTTT. Translated, it gives CASRPRDPSTDTQYF.

This clonotype was counted at least ten times. The chain joins TRBV3-1 to TRBJ2-1; D is uncertain. V was clipped by 0 bases and J by 7 bases, with 10 bases between them. The length of the CDR3 is 14 residues. CDR1 is LGHDT and CDR2 is YNNKEL in the germline V gene (reference sequence). CDR3 in amino acids: CASSQDRKLNEQFF. For the CDR3, the DNA is TGTGCCAGCAGCCAAGACCGTAAGTTGAATGAGCAGTTCTTC.

This clonotype was found many times. V usage is TRBV28 and J usage is TRBJ1-1, with unresolved D. Looked up from germline, CDR1 is MDHEN and CDR2 is SYDVKM. The CDR3 totals 11 residues. The V end was cut by 4 bases, the J end by 4 bases, with 4 bases between. CDR3 residues: CASSSFTEAFF. CDR3 coding DNA: TGTGCCAGCAGTTCCTTCACTGAAGCTTTCTTT.

This clonotype was seen only a few times. The chain is built from TRBV5-1 and TRBJ1-4; D remains ambiguous. The V end was cut by 4 bases, the J end by 2 bases, with 9 bases between. CDR3 length: 14 residues. CDR1 and CDR2 (germline): SGHRS, YFSETQ. The CDR3 is CASSPLRTNEKLFF. The CDR3 nucleotides read TGCGCCAGCAGCCCACTGAGGACTAATGAAAAACTGTTTTTT. The entire variable domain, with the rest obtained from reference TRBV5-1 and TRBJ1-4, is as follows: KAGVTQTPRYLIKTRGQQVTLSCSPISGHRSVSWYQQTPGQGLQFLFEYFSETQRNKGNFPGRFSGRQFSNSRSEMNVSTLELGDSALYLCASSPLRTNEKLFFGSGTQLSVL.

This clonotype was counted only a few times. The rearrangement joins TRBV7-9 to TRBJ1-3; D uncertain. The CDR3 is 15 amino acids. Germline CDR1 and CDR2: SEHNR and FQNEAQ (reference sequence). V lost 5 bases and J 0 bases, leaving 11 bases between the germline ends. The CDR3 sequence: CASSPGPHSGNTIYF. The DNA of the CDR3 is TGTGCCAGCAGCCCCGGACCCCACTCTGGAAACACCATATATTTT.

This clonotype was detected ten times or more. The chain is built from TRBV3-1 and TRBJ1-1; perhaps TRBD1 as D (5 bases). Trimming took 5 bases from V and 8 from J, leaving 15 bases between them. The germline gives CDR1 LGHDT, CDR2 YNNKEL (reference sequence). The CDR3 spans 13 residues. This CDR3 is CASSGKPGPEAFF. The CDR3 nucleotides are TGTGCCAGCAGCGGAAAACCGGGACCAGAAGCTTTCTTT.

This clonotype was observed at least ten times. CDR3 DNA: TGCAGTGCTAGAGGGGAGGGGCAGTACCTTACCTACAATGAGCAGTTCTTC. Protein: CSARGEGQYLTYNEQFF. The rearrangement joins TRBV20-1 to TRBJ2-1; TRBD2 aligns across 7 bases. The germline V gene has CDR1 DFQATT and CDR2 SNEGSKA (reference sequence). Trimming removed 1 base from V and 2 bases from J; junction bases left unmatched: 11. The CDR3 totals 17 residues.

The CDR3 is CASSRFPRLSSSYEQYF. The CDR3 nucleotides read TGTGCCAGCAGCCGATTCCCCCGGTTATCCTCTTCCTACGAGCAGTACTTC. This rearrangement joins TRBV11-2 to TRBJ2-7; D remains ambiguous. CDR3 length equals 17 residues. Trimming pared 5 bases from V and 1 base from J, leaving 21 bases between. CDR1 and CDR2 from the germline V gene are SGHAT and FQNNGV. The entire variable domain, with the rest obtained from reference TRBV11-2 and TRBJ2-7, is as follows: EAGVAQSPRYKIIEKRQSVAFWCNPISGHATLYWYQQILGQGPKLLIQFQNNGVVDDSQLPKDRFSAERLKGVDSTLKIQPAKLEDSAVYLCASSRFPRLSSSYEQYFGPGTRLTVT.

The rearrangement joins TRBV3-1 to TRBJ2-1, with TRBD2 matching 8 bases. V lost 0 bases to trimming and J lost 3 bases; unmatched junction nucleotides: 7. Germline CDR1 is LGHDT and CDR2 is YNNKEL (reference sequence). CDR3 length equals 17 residues. CDR3 loop: CASSQDRTSGLYNEQFF. As DNA, the CDR3 is TGTGCCAGCAGCCAAGATAGAACTAGCGGCCTCTACAATGAGCAGTTCTTC.

A remark on this clonotype: A much larger clonotype is one base distant, so this may be a read error. The V and J genes are TRBV7-2 and TRBJ2-1; D is undetermined. Per germline, CDR1 SGHTA and CDR2 FQGNSA. V lost 1 base to trimming and J lost 6 bases, with 10 bases between them. The CDR3 spans 14 residues. CDR3 sequence reads: CTSSLDRAINEQFF. The CDR3 bases are TGTACCAGCAGCTTAGACCGGGCCATCAATGAGCAGTTCTTC.

This clonotype was picked up one time. The chain links TRBV7-9 to TRBJ1-1, with D perhaps TRBD1 (5 bases). This CDR3 is 14 amino acids long. V was shortened by 1 base and J by 11 bases, with 17 bases between the two germline ends. CDR1 and CDR2 (germline): SEHNR, FQNEAQ (reference sequence). The CDR3 DNA sequence: TGTGCCAGCAGCTTAGAGCAGGGAACCTTTGGGGCTTTCTTT. This codes for CASSLEQGTFGAFF.

This clonotype has ten or more counts. The chain carries TRBV28 and TRBJ2-1, with TRBD2 matching 9 bases. CDR1 is MDHEN, CDR2 SYDVKM, per germline. CDR3 length: 14 residues. Germline trimming cut 1 base from V and 6 bases from J; bases unmatched to any gene: 1. CDR3 protein: CASSLLTSGNEQFF. The CDR3 DNA sequence: TGTGCCAGCAGTTTATTGACTAGCGGCAATGAGCAGTTCTTC.

This chain links TRBV11-2 with TRBJ2-1; 13 bases match TRBD2. Germline V gives CDR1 SGHAT, CDR2 FQNNGV. V lost 7 bases, J lost 4 bases, and 7 bases stayed unmatched. This CDR3 is 16 amino acids long. This CDR3 reads CASTRGLAGSYNEQFF. CDR3 nucleotide sequence: TGTGCCAGCACTAGGGGACTAGCGGGGTCATACAATGAGCAGTTCTTC. The complete variable domain, with remaining parts taken from reference TRBV11-2 and TRBJ2-1, reads EAGVAQSPRYKIIEKRQSVAFWCNPISGHATLYWYQQILGQGPKLLIQFQNNGVVDDSQLPKDRFSAERLKGVDSTLKIQPAKLEDSAVYLCASTRGLAGSYNEQFFGPGTRLTVL.

In DNA form, the CDR3 reads TGCAGCGTCCCTGAAGGGCGAGTCAAGTACTCCTACAATGAGCAGTTCTTC. Protein product: CSVPEGRVKYSYNEQFF. The J gene is TRBJ2-1, the V gene TRBV29-1, with D unresolved. This CDR3 has 17 residues. The ends were cut back, 6 bases at V and 0 bases at J, with 21 bases in the middle. Germline V gene sequence: CDR1 SQVTM, CDR2 ANQGSEA.

This clonotype was found many times. The gene calls are TRBV3-1 and TRBJ2-7; possible D gene TRBD1, 5 bases. Germline-derived CDR1 and CDR2 are LGHDT and YNNKEL (reference sequence). The V end was cut by 7 bases, the J end by 0 bases, with 16 bases between. CDR3 length equals 15 residues. The CDR3 bases are TGTGCCAGCACCTCCCGGCAGGGCAGCTCCTACGAGCAGTACTTC. Translated: CASTSRQGSSYEQYF.

This clonotype was detected only a few times. The rearrangement links TRBV6-2 or TRBV6-3 to TRBJ1-5; a weak D match, TRBD1 (5 bases). V dropped 7 bases and J dropped 0 bases, with 10 bases sitting between them. CDR1 MNHEY and CDR2 SVGEGT come from the germline V gene. The CDR3 covers 14 residues. The CDR3: CASTGHDSNQPQHF. The CDR3 DNA reads as TGTGCCAGCACAGGGCACGATAGCAATCAGCCCCAGCATTTT.

The V and J genes are TRBV27 and TRBJ2-7; D unclear. Trimming pared 6 bases from V and 0 bases from J, leaving 12 bases between. Germline CDR1 MNHEY, CDR2 SMNVEV (reference sequence). CDR3 length equals 14 residues. The chain's CDR3 is CASSSAKSSYEQYF. CDR3 DNA: TGTGCCAGCAGCTCCGCCAAGAGCTCCTACGAGCAGTACTTC.

This clonotype was seen repeatedly, ten times or more. The rearrangement joins TRBV28 to TRBJ2-6; D remains ambiguous. The V end lost 7 bases, the J end lost 1 base, and 2 bases lay between the germline ends. This CDR3 region has 12 residues. Germline V gene sequence: CDR1 MDHEN, CDR2 SYDVKM. The CDR3 region has the DNA TGTGCCAGCATGTCTGGGGCCAACGTCCTGACTTTC. Translation gives CASMSGANVLTF.

This clonotype was seen a handful of times. The rearrangement uses TRBV20-1 and TRBJ1-6, with 9 bases aligning to TRBD1. From germline, CDR1 is DFQATT and CDR2 SNEGSKA (reference sequence). The CDR3 spans 16 residues. The junction had 7 bases not matched to a gene; V was cut back by 0 bases and J by 7 bases. Here the CDR3 DNA reads TGCAGTGCTAGAGACCCCTGGACAGGGGACAATTCACCCCTCCACTTT. It yields the protein CSARDPWTGDNSPLHF.

This clonotype was seen more than once but under ten times. The chain combines TRBV20-1 with TRBJ1-5, with 8 nucleotides matching TRBD1. Germline loops: CDR1 DFQATT, CDR2 SNEGSKA (reference sequence). This CDR3 is 13 amino acids long. J lost 4 bases, V lost 6 bases, and 5 bases had no gene match. The CDR3 bases are TGCAGTGCCAAAAACAGGGGGAATCAGCCCCAGCATTTT. It codes for CSAKNRGNQPQHF.

This clonotype was counted ten times or more. The chain has TRBV27 and TRBJ1-1; 7 bases map to TRBD1. Germline CDR1 MNHEY, CDR2 SMNVEV (reference sequence). The CDR3 totals 15 residues. The junction had 9 bases not matched to a gene; V was cut back by 6 bases and J by 2 bases. CDR3 sequence: CASRRGDSQNTEAFF. CDR3 bases: TGTGCCAGCAGGAGAGGGGACAGCCAAAACACTGAAGCTTTCTTT.

This clonotype was seen a handful of times. The V and J genes are TRBV12-3 or TRBV12-4 and TRBJ2-2; D call uncertain. This CDR3 is 16 amino acids long. Trimming cost V 4 bases and J 5 bases, with 17 bases left between them. In nucleotides, the CDR3 is TGTGCCAGCAGTTGGGCGTTTGAGCTGGGGACCGGGGAGCTGTTTTTT. Its translation: CASSWAFELGTGELFF.

This clonotype has ten or more counts. The chain has TRBV10-3 and TRBJ2-7; 8 nucleotides line up with TRBD2. Germline CDR1 reads ENHRY; CDR2 reads SYGVKD. The CDR3 loop spans 15 amino acids. Trimming cost V 0 bases and J 4 bases; bases outside gene matches: 5. CDR3 sequence (DNA): TGTGCCATCAGTGAGTCGGGTAGCGGGAAATACGAGCAGTACTTC. Its protein product is CAISESGSGKYEQYF.

The chain recombines TRBV19 with TRBJ2-1; 10 bases fit TRBD2. The germline CDR1 and CDR2 sequences are LNHDA and SQIVND (reference sequence). The ends lost 9 bases at V and 7 bases at J; junction bases unmatched: 9. The CDR3 length is 14 residues. CDR3 DNA: TGTGCCAGCTCCTCTAGCGGGAGAGGGAATGAGCAGTTCTTC. Its protein product is CASSSSGRGNEQFF.

This clonotype has a handful of counts. J is TRBJ1-1 and V is TRBV2, with TRBD1 identical over 10 bases. The CDR3 has 17 amino acids. Per the germline V gene, CDR1 is SNHLY and CDR2 is FYNNEI. The J segment lost 6 bases and the V segment lost 2 bases, leaving 12 bases of the junction unmatched. In nucleotides, the CDR3 is TGTGCCAGCAGTGAACCCCCGGGACAGGGGCCTAACTCTGAAGCTTTCTTT. Its translation: CASSEPPGQGPNSEAFF.

This clonotype was counted between two and nine times. The chain recombines TRBV9 with TRBJ1-5; D remains unclear. The CDR3 runs 15 residues. With 6 bases removed from V and 1 base from J, the gap between germline ends came to 14 bases. Germline CDR1 reads SGDLS; CDR2 reads YYNGEE. The CDR3 here is CASNKDPGSNQPQHF. The CDR3 DNA follows: TGTGCCAGCAACAAAGACCCTGGGAGCAATCAGCCCCAGCATTTT.

This clonotype showed up many times. The chain employs TRBV20-1 and TRBJ2-2; the D gene is possibly TRBD1 (6 bases). Trimming pared 5 bases from V and 0 bases from J, leaving 10 bases between. This CDR3 contains 14 residues. Per the germline V gene, CDR1 is DFQATT and CDR2 is SNEGSKA (reference sequence). The CDR3 here is CSAPGHPNTGELFF. Here the CDR3 DNA reads TGCAGTGCTCCGGGACACCCGAACACCGGGGAGCTGTTTTTT.

This clonotype was found once. This chain uses TRBV6-1 with TRBJ1-4; D is perhaps TRBD1 (5 bases). The CDR3 spans 15 residues. Per germline, CDR1 MNHNS and CDR2 SASEGT. Trimming left V 5 bases short and J 8 bases short, with 18 bases between. Here the CDR3 reads CASSPSGQGEEKLFF. CDR3 in DNA: TGTGCCAGCAGTCCATCGGGCCAGGGCGAAGAAAAACTGTTTTTT.